This T cell receptor beta chain was observed in a study of PD-L1 blockade in urothelial cancer. About the research overall: In terms of prior chemotherapy, patients had received 0 to 3 regimens.

Produced via immunoSEQ multiplex PCR; TCRdb's table is partial and in-frame only. The sample shows 20,000 to 30,000 clones, less than 90% of them seen only once. The receptor was isolated from a man in his sixties with urothelial cancer. Source: PBMCs, taken around atezolizumab (anti-PD-L1) treatment.

CDR3 nucleotide sequence: TGTGCCAGCAACAATATCAGGGGGCAGCGGGGCTACACCTTC. The encoded protein is CASNNIRGQRGYTF. The J gene is TRBJ1-2, the V gene TRBV5-4; 8 positions match TRBD1. The V segment lost 6 bases and the J segment 8 bases; nucleotides outside the gene matches: 12. CDR1 SGHNT and CDR2 YYREEE come from the germline V gene (reference sequence). This CDR3 spans 14 amino acids. Full variable domain (missing parts from reference TRBV5-4 and TRBJ1-2): ETGVTQSPTHLIKTRGQQVTLRCSSQSGHNTVSWYQQALGQGPQFIFQYYREEENGRGNFPPRFSGLQFPNYSSELNVNALELDDSALYLCASNNIRGQRGYTFGSGTRLTVV.